This note documents a single T cell receptor (beta chain) sequence. Its cognate antigen is unknown. This sample is part of a study of Graves' ophthalmopathy and Graves' hyperthyroidism. Clinical symptoms, serum thyroxine, TRAb, thyroid ultrasound and orbital computed tomography determined diagnosis. A roughly 10 ml volume of fresh peripheral blood provided the PBMCs. Findings and limits, study-wide: Discrimination between ophthalmopathy and stable hyperthyroidism by a 13-signature model showed approximately 89% sensitivity and 75% to 84% specificity.

Germline assignment: CDR1 SGDLS and CDR2 YYNGEE. With V trimmed by 3 bases and J by 7 bases, 2 bases remained unmatched. This CDR3 has 14 amino acids. CDR3 regions of TCR beta were amplified from RNA transcripts. First-round RT-PCR relied on HTBI primers, and a second-round multiplex PCR came next. TCRdb re-derived calls from the multiplex PCR reads in MiXCR, one entry per CDR3 protein. The data contain tens of thousands of distinct CDR3 sequences, approximately 47% of them seen just once; the ten biggest clones take up over 4%. Sequencing input: peripheral blood. V is TRBV9 and J is TRBJ1-4, with TRBD1 identical over 11 bases. The TCR was taken from an adult woman with Graves' ophthalmopathy. CDR3 amino acids: CASSDGQGAEKLFF. CDR3 bases: TGTGCCAGCAGCGACGGACAGGGGGCTGAAAAACTGTTTTTT.